This T cell receptor beta chain was sequenced for a study of blood T cells in healthy people across ages. The study, taken as a whole, reports: TCR beta diversity per million T cells fell roughly linearly with age.

Then a second PCR, running about 6 to 12 cycles, was carried out with a sample-barcoded 5' primer and a J-beta primer mix. TCRdb redid the calling of the 5' RACE reads with MiXCR, one entry per CDR3 protein. The sample lists approximately 700,000 distinct CDR3 sequences, approximately 29% seen once, with 15% in the top ten. Caucasian, healthy and from Russia, the donors were aged between about 6 and 90. Investigators took about 9.1 milliliters of peripheral blood from every donor. Researchers report isolating at least 6.5 million PBMCs per sample. The CDR3 covers 17 residues. After removal of 4 bases from V and 1 base from J, the junction contained 8 bases not matched to a gene. Germline V CDR1 and CDR2: SGHVS, FQNEAQ. Points on this clonotype: The antigen remains undetermined.

The chain carries TRBV7-8 and TRBJ2-3; 10 positions match TRBD2. This receptor was identified in an elderly woman in good health. The sample comprised blood. The CDR3 coding sequence is TGTGCCAGCAGCTCACCGGGACTAGCGACCCGCACAGATACGCAGTATTTT. Encoded protein: CASSSPGLATRTDTQYF.